This entry lists 14 T cell receptor beta chains sequenced from one sample in a study of CXCR3-negative and CXCR3-positive naive CD8 T cells. These receptors have no identified antigens. Findings and limits, study-wide: The TRB CDR3s that CXCR3-positive naive cells carried were more hydrophobic than those of CXCR3-negative naive cells.

Through 5' RACE with UMI labels, the TRB cDNA libraries were prepared. TCRdb re-called the 5' RACE reads and gives one entry per CDR3 protein, without DNA. The table for this sample gives 50,000 to 65,000 distinct CDR3 sequences. Source material: naive CXCR3+ CD8+ T cells from blood. As for subset: CD45RO-CCR7+CD27+CD95- naive CD8+ T cells expressing CXCR3 (TNR3+). Receptor source: a human donor in good health. Some clones in this sample may be carry-over from other donors' samples.

V usage is TRBV3-1 and J usage is TRBJ2-1; without DNA, the TCRdb call of TRBD2 cannot be checked. Germline assignment: CDR1 LGHDT and CDR2 YNNKEL (reference sequence). The CDR3 runs 17 residues. CDR3 loop: CASSQEAGTSPSGEQFF.

J is TRBJ2-7 and V is TRBV19; TCRdb proposes TRBD1, but this gene call is untestable without DNA. From germline, CDR1 is LNHDA and CDR2 SQIVND (reference sequence). There are 14 residues in the CDR3. Here the CDR3 reads CASTAGTGGYEQYF.

The J gene is TRBJ2-7, the V gene TRBV7-2; TCRdb's D gene call, TRBD1, goes unchecked for lack of DNA. The CDR3 spans 16 residues. From germline, CDR1 is SGHTA and CDR2 FQGNSA. The CDR3 reads CASSSPGGGGALEQYF.

V gene TRBV7-9 combines with J gene TRBJ1-4. This CDR3 contains 17 residues. Germline CDR1 is SEHNR and CDR2 is FQNEAQ (reference sequence). CDR3 residues: CASSPRAADTTNEKLFF. The full variable domain, with the rest looked up from reference TRBV7-9 and TRBJ1-4, is DTGVSQNPRHKITKRGQNVTFRCDPISEHNRLYWYRQTLGQGPEFLTYFQNEAQLEKSRLLSDRFSAERPKGSFSTLEIQRTEQGDSAMYLCASSPRAADTTNEKLFFGSGTQLSVL.

The rearrangement joins TRBV6-2 or TRBV6-3 to TRBJ2-7; without DNA, the TCRdb call of TRBD1 cannot be checked. The CDR3 sequence is 13 residues long. The germline CDR1 and CDR2 sequences are MNHEY and SVGEGT. CDR3: CASNEPQGEEQYF.

This chain joins TRBV28 and TRBJ1-5; the D gene TCRdb calls, TRBD1, cannot be checked with no DNA. The CDR3 is made up of 15 amino acids. CDR1 and CDR2 from the germline V gene are MDHEN and SYDVKM. The CDR3 protein is CASSFSTGGNQPQHF.

The chain recombines TRBV7-6 with TRBJ2-7; the TRBD1 assignment by TCRdb is unverifiable without DNA. Germline values: CDR1 SGHVS, CDR2 FNYEAQ. This CDR3 region has 16 residues. The CDR3 protein is CASSSLQGASGYEQYF.

The chain recombines TRBV19 with TRBJ2-2; the D gene TCRdb calls, TRBD1, cannot be checked with no DNA. The germline V gene encodes CDR1 LNHDA and CDR2 SQIVND (reference sequence). The CDR3 is 13 amino acids. CDR3 residues: CASLPPNTGELFF.

V is TRBV4-2 and J is TRBJ1-2. The CDR3 sequence is 15 residues long. The V gene's germline CDR1 is LGHNA and CDR2 YNFKEQ. This chain's CDR3 is CASSQDDRGVYGYTF.

The CDR3 spells CSVVERGGYEQYF. The chain employs TRBV29-1 and TRBJ2-7; the TCRdb D gene call, TRBD1, has no DNA to confirm it. Per the germline V gene, CDR1 is SQVTM and CDR2 is ANQGSEA. This CDR3 has 13 residues.

The chain joins TRBV24-1 to TRBJ2-2. The CDR3 has 15 amino acids. Germline CDR1 and CDR2: KGHDR and SFDVKD. CDR3 amino acids: CATSERNSNTGELFF.

This chain connects TRBV5-1 to TRBJ2-7; TCRdb's D gene call, TRBD2, goes unchecked for lack of DNA. Looked up from germline, CDR1 is SGHRS and CDR2 is YFSETQ. This CDR3 comprises 15 residues. The CDR3 protein is CASSWGTASSYEQYF. The full variable domain, its missing parts supplied by reference TRBV5-1 and TRBJ2-7, is KAGVTQTPRYLIKTRGQQVTLSCSPISGHRSVSWYQQTPGQGLQFLFEYFSETQRNKGNFPGRFSGRQFSNSRSEMNVSTLELGDSALYLCASSWGTASSYEQYFGPGTRLTVT.

V usage is TRBV20-1 and J usage is TRBJ2-2; TCRdb selects TRBD1, and the lack of DNA leaves this call unchecked. The CDR3 consists of 17 residues. CDR1 DFQATT and CDR2 SNEGSKA come from the germline V gene (reference sequence). The CDR3 reads CSARDIPRAGATGELFF.

The rearrangement joins TRBV6-5 to TRBJ2-7. CDR1 and CDR2 (germline): MNHEY, SVGAGI. The CDR3 is 11 amino acids. CDR3 loop: CASTYAYEQYF.